This entry lists 2 T cell receptor beta chains sequenced from one sample in a study of cytomegalovirus exposure and HLA in healthy donors. This PCR relied on a set of 60 Vbeta primers and 13 Jbeta primers. The method was immunoSEQ multiplex PCR; TCRdb's version includes in-frame clones alone and lacks a portion of them. This sample yields fewer than 150,000 clones, of which over 75% are seen a single time; 2.5% belongs to the top ten. The sample was PBMCs. Source of these receptors: a male donor in good health and CMV-seronegative.

There are a few counts of this clone. CDR3 in amino acids: CSVEGGGGLGTDTQYF. CDR3 nucleotide sequence: TGCAGCGTTGAAGGCGGGGGTGGCTTGGGCACAGATACGCAGTATTTT. This sequence joins TRBV29-1 and TRBJ2-3; 7 nucleotides align to TRBD2. The CDR3 extends over 16 amino acids. Germline V gene sequence: CDR1 SQVTM, CDR2 ANQGSEA. After removal of 1 base from V and 1 base from J, the junction contained 8 bases not matched to a gene.

The chain carries TRBV27 and TRBJ1-5; D unclear. Trimming removed 5 bases at V and 0 bases at J, with 14 bases between. Germline-derived CDR1 and CDR2 are MNHEY and SMNVEV (reference sequence). CDR3 length: 16 amino acids. The CDR3 DNA is TGTGCCAGCAGTCCCATGACGGAGCTTAGCAATCAGCCCCAGCATTTT. It yields the protein CASSPMTELSNQPQHF.